This TCR beta chain was captured by sequencing in a study of shared clonotypes between healthy human individuals. Study-wide findings and caveats: Among donors, the sharing of clonotypes was expected to be influenced by sequencing depth. When compared with the clonotypes that were shared by all four sorted-subset donors, the non-shared clonotypes turned out to have lower generation probabilities.

The repertoire was sequenced with immunoSEQ multiplex PCR; TCRdb's copy has only in-frame clones and lacks some. The data show about 120,000 clones, around 68% seen once. In regard to this clone: What it binds is unknown.

The sequenced material came from memory CD8+ T cells sorted from blood. Subset described: CD45RO+ cells pooled with CCR7-negative TemRA cells. The TCR originated in a woman aged 30 to 39 in good health.

The CDR3 nucleotides read TGTGCCGGGTCCTCGGGGACAGGGTTCAACGAGCAGTACTTC. Its translation: CAGSSGTGFNEQYF. This sequence joins TRBV30 and TRBJ2-7, with 9 bases identical to TRBD1. This CDR3 region has 14 residues. J gave up 5 bases and V 8 bases, and 13 bases lay outside the gene matches. Looked up from germline, CDR1 is GTSNPN and CDR2 is SVGIG (reference sequence).